Listed below are T cell receptor beta chains from one sample, sequenced in a study of Graves' ophthalmopathy and Graves' hyperthyroidism. TCRdb independently ran MiXCR on the multiplex PCR reads; one entry per CDR3 protein. The data contain roughly 220,000 distinct CDR3 sequences, around 50% of them singletons. Sequencing used peripheral blood. All receptors derive from an adult man with Graves' ophthalmopathy. The CDR3 runs from the conserved cysteine through the conserved F or W. Each record gives: clone size, V gene, D gene, J gene, CDR3 length, CDR3 DNA, CDR3 protein. The D gene is left open where the match is weak. A row's size may be missing; if present it is once, few, many or a size class.

NA,TRBV29-1,NA,TRBJ1-2,14,TGCAGCGTTGGGGTGACAGGAGGTATCTATGGCTACACCTTC,CSVGVTGGIYGYTF
NA,TRBV6-5,NA,TRBJ1-2,13,TGTGCCAGCAGTTACTCGAGAGACTATGGCTACACCTTC,CASSYSRDYGYTF
NA,TRBV5-1,NA,TRBJ1-2,12,TGCGCCAGCAGCTTAGAGGCCTATGGCTACACCTTC,CASSLEAYGYTF
many,TRBV24-1,TRBD1,TRBJ2-7,13,TGTGCCACCAGTGAGAACAACAGGGGCGAGCAGTACTTC,CATSENNRGEQYF
once,TRBV6-5,TRBD1,TRBJ1-2,14,TGTGCCAGCAGTTTTGGGACAGGGGTAGGTGGCTACACCTTC,CASSFGTGVGGYTF
NA,TRBV11-2,NA,TRBJ1-4,16,TGTGCCAGCAGCTCACTTAGGGGGGCTCCTTTCGAAAAACTGTTTTTT,CASSSLRGAPFEKLFF
NA,TRBV5-1,TRBD2,TRBJ2-7,14,TGCGCCAGCAGCTTCGGCGGGAGAAGTTCCGAGCAGTACTTC,CASSFGGRSSEQYF
few,TRBV19,NA,TRBJ2-2,13,TGTGCCAGTAGTGACCAACACACCGGGGAGCTGTTTTTT,CASSDQHTGELFF
NA,TRBV9,NA,TRBJ1-1,13,TGTGCCAGCAGAGGGACCGGGGACACTGAAGCTTTCTTT,CASRGTGDTEAFF
NA,TRBV12-3/TRBV12-4,TRBD2,TRBJ2-7,16,TGTGCCAGCAGTTTATTTCGGGCTAGCGGGAGCCACGAGCAGTACTTC,CASSLFRASGSHEQYF
NA,TRBV29-1,NA,TRBJ1-1,11,TGCAGCCTAAGGGACGGGAATGAAGCTTTCTTT,CSLRDGNEAFF